Following are 21 T cell receptor beta chains from one sample sequenced in a study of a mutant IDH1 vaccine in newly diagnosed glioma (dated by TCRdb to the early 2020s). Library prep was done by the immunoSEQ multiplex PCR assay. TCRdb limited this immuneACCESS table to in-frame rearrangements with V and J called. A share of clones is missing; checked studies link under half to unresolved V genes, and the rest is unexplained. Counted in this sample were 44,000 or so clones; about four fifths of them appeared once. The ten largest clones add up to around 5% of the sample. Their antigens remain unidentified. The time point tag for this specimen amounts to: week 35, safety follow-up. Every vaccine dose consisted of 300 ug of a 20-mer mutant IDH1 peptide in Montanide, administered subcutaneously together with topical imiquimod. The source material was PBMCs, sampled from a glioma patient whose treatment included an IDH1 peptide vaccine. The receptors stem from a woman between 40 and 50 years old with glioma. Some clones in this sample may be carry-over from other donors' samples.

This sequence joins TRBV28 and TRBJ2-7; tentatively, D is TRBD2 (7 bases). V was trimmed by 7 bases and J by 4 bases, leaving 17 bases between them. Germline values: CDR1 MDHEN, CDR2 SYDVKM. This CDR3 region has 14 residues. The CDR3 nucleotides are TGTGCCAGCACCCATTGGGGGGGCACTTACGAGCAGTACTTC. This translates into CASTHWGGTYEQYF.

This sequence joins TRBV5-4 and TRBJ1-2; possible D gene TRBD1, 6 bases. This CDR3 has 16 residues. V was shortened by 0 bases and J by 2 bases, with 14 bases between the two germline ends. Germline V gene data show CDR1 as SGHNT and CDR2 as YYREEE (reference sequence). The CDR3 sequence is CASSLVGTSLNYGYTF. CDR3 sequence (DNA): TGTGCCAGCAGCTTGGTAGGGACAAGTCTCAACTATGGCTACACCTTC.

The rearrangement joins TRBV11-3 to TRBJ1-1; D uncertain. The CDR3 runs 13 residues. The V and J ends lost 5 bases and 1 base respectively, with 8 bases between them. Germline-derived CDR1 and CDR2 are SGHNT and YENEEA. The CDR3 loop is CASSRNQNTEAFF. CDR3 nucleotides: TGTGCCAGCAGCCGTAACCAGAACACTGAAGCTTTCTTT.

A single count supports this clone. The chain is built from TRBV18 and TRBJ1-2, with 7 bases identical to TRBD1. Germline V CDR1 and CDR2: KGHSH, LQKENI. CDR3 length equals 15 residues. V gave up 3 bases and J gave up 2 bases; unmatched junction bases: 6. For the CDR3, the DNA is TGTGCCAGCTCACCCGCGGGACAGCCCAACTATGGCTACACCTTC. Its translation: CASSPAGQPNYGYTF.

The V and J genes are TRBV27 and TRBJ1-1; D not resolved. Trimming cost V 3 bases and J 2 bases, with 7 bases left between them. The CDR3 sequence is 13 residues long. Germline V gene sequence: CDR1 MNHEY, CDR2 SMNVEV (reference sequence). The CDR3 coding sequence is TGTGCCAGCAGTTTTACAAGTAACACTGAAGCTTTCTTT. It translates to CASSFTSNTEAFF.

The chain joins TRBV6-5 to TRBJ1-2; the match to TRBD1 covers 7 bases. CDR1 MNHEY and CDR2 SVGAGI come from the germline V gene. The CDR3 spans 14 residues. With 2 bases clipped from V and 2 bases from J, the junction kept 2 bases outside the gene matches. The CDR3 here is CASSYGGQNYGYTF. CDR3 nucleotides: TGTGCCAGCAGTTACGGGGGACAGAACTATGGCTACACCTTC.

The chain combines TRBV6-5 with TRBJ2-7; D is unclear. The CDR3 length is 11 residues. Trimming took 6 bases from V and 3 from J, leaving 6 bases between them. Germline V gene lookup returns CDR1 MNHEY and CDR2 SVGAGI. CDR3: CASSRGYEQYF. Here the CDR3 DNA reads TGTGCCAGCAGCCGCGGCTACGAGCAGTACTTC.

The V gene is TRBV2, the J gene TRBJ2-5; 7 bases are shared with TRBD1. V dropped 7 bases and J dropped 4; count of bases not matched to a gene: 9. The V gene's germline CDR1 is SNHLY and CDR2 FYNNEI. The CDR3 length is 14 residues. CDR3 DNA: TGTGCCAGCATCGGGACCCCAGGGGGAGAGACCCAGTACTTC. Encoded protein: CASIGTPGGETQYF.

The V call is TRBV5-8, the J call TRBJ1-2; D gene uncertain. This CDR3 spans 14 amino acids. The germline gives CDR1 SGHTS, CDR2 YDEGEE. Trimming pared 4 bases from V and 0 bases from J, leaving 10 bases between. CDR3 sequence reads: CASSPVEANYGYTF. The CDR3 region has the DNA TGTGCCAGCAGCCCCGTGGAAGCTAACTATGGCTACACCTTC.

The V call is TRBV5-1, the J call TRBJ2-3; tentative D call: TRBD1 (6 bases). This CDR3 has 15 residues. Germline-derived CDR1 and CDR2 are SGHRS and YFSETQ. Trimming pared 7 bases from V and 3 bases from J, leaving 18 bases between. The CDR3 sequence: CASRLMGAATDTQYF. The CDR3 nucleotides read TGCGCCAGCCGGTTAATGGGGGCTGCGACAGATACGCAGTATTTT.

J is TRBJ1-4 and V is TRBV5-1, with D tentatively TRBD1 (5 bases). The germline CDR1 and CDR2 sequences are SGHRS and YFSETQ. V was trimmed by 5 bases and J by 7 bases, leaving 18 bases between them. The length of the CDR3 is 15 residues. The DNA for the CDR3 is TGCGCCAGCAGGGGGCGGGATGAACAGGCTGAAAAACTGTTTTTT. Its translation: CASRGRDEQAEKLFF.

A single count supports this clone. V is TRBV9 and J is TRBJ2-3; the D is unclear. This CDR3 is 14 amino acids long. The germline V gene has CDR1 SGDLS and CDR2 YYNGEE. Trimming shortened V by 3 bases and J by 2 bases, and 10 bases separated the two germline ends. The CDR3 sequence is CASSEGQYTDTQYF. The DNA for the CDR3 is TGTGCCAGCAGCGAAGGGCAGTACACAGATACGCAGTATTTT.

The V call is TRBV6-1, the J call TRBJ1-5; unclear D gene. The CDR3 is 12 residues long. Germline values: CDR1 MNHNS, CDR2 SASEGT. With 2 bases removed from V and 10 bases from J, the gap between germline ends came to 9 bases. CDR3 DNA sequence: TGTGCCAGCAGTGAATCCCGGGGACCCCAGCATTTT. This translates into CASSESRGPQHF.

This clone was observed a few times. The V and J genes are TRBV29-1 and TRBJ1-1; no firm D call. Germline lookup yields CDR1 SQVTM and CDR2 ANQGSEA. With 8 bases removed from V and 4 bases from J, the gap between germline ends came to 14 bases. The CDR3 is made up of 12 amino acids. CDR3 amino acids: CSLQVVGTEAFF. CDR3 bases: TGCAGCCTTCAGGTGGTCGGCACTGAAGCTTTCTTT.

This chain joins TRBV5-1 and TRBJ1-1; 7 bases match TRBD1. Looked up from germline, CDR1 is SGHRS and CDR2 is YFSETQ. V shed 0 bases and J 1 base; nucleotides not matched to a gene: 9. The CDR3 sequence is 17 residues long. In nucleotides, the CDR3 is TGCGCCAGCAGCTTGGGTCCAGGGAGGGACAGGAACACTGAAGCTTTCTTT. Its translation is CASSLGPGRDRNTEAFF.

This clone showed up just a few times. The chain uses TRBV7-2 and TRBJ2-3, with 8 bases that match TRBD2. CDR3 length: 15 residues. V dropped 5 bases and J dropped 0; count of bases not matched to a gene: 4. Germline loops: CDR1 SGHTA, CDR2 FQGNSA. The CDR3, as DNA: TGTGCCAGCAGCCAAGCGGGAGTAAGCACAGATACGCAGTATTTT. It is translated as CASSQAGVSTDTQYF.

V and J are TRBV5-4 and TRBJ2-1; D possibly corresponds to TRBD2 (6 bases). This CDR3 comprises 13 residues. The germline CDR1 and CDR2 sequences are SGHNT and YYREEE (reference sequence). Trimming removed 2 bases at V and 10 bases at J, with 13 bases between. CDR3 sequence: CASSFYGSGEQFF. For the CDR3, the DNA is TGTGCCAGCAGCTTCTATGGGAGCGGGGAGCAGTTCTTC. The full variable domain, in which reference TRBV5-4 and TRBJ2-1 provide the parts outside the CDR3, is ETGVTQSPTHLIKTRGQQVTLRCSSQSGHNTVSWYQQALGQGPQFIFQYYREEENGRGNFPPRFSGLQFPNYSSELNVNALELDDSALYLCASSFYGSGEQFFGPGTRLTVL.

V gene TRBV5-1 combines with J gene TRBJ2-1; no clear D gene. The CDR3 is made up of 12 amino acids. Trimming cost V 1 base and J 6 bases, with 5 bases left between them. Per the germline V gene, CDR1 is SGHRS and CDR2 is YFSETQ. CDR3 bases: TGCGCCAGCAGCTTGCCCAGCAATGAGCAGTTCTTC. This sequence encodes CASSLPSNEQFF. The complete variable domain, with remaining parts taken from reference TRBV5-1 and TRBJ2-1, reads KAGVTQTPRYLIKTRGQQVTLSCSPISGHRSVSWYQQTPGQGLQFLFEYFSETQRNKGNFPGRFSGRQFSNSRSEMNVSTLELGDSALYLCASSLPSNEQFFGPGTRLTVL.

This chain links TRBV5-1 with TRBJ2-7; TRBD1 matches at 7 bases. This CDR3 has 14 amino acids. The V gene's germline CDR1 is SGHRS and CDR2 YFSETQ. V lost 7 bases, J lost 7 bases, and 14 bases stayed unmatched. DNA of the CDR3: TGCGCCAGCCAGCCCGACAGGGTAGTGGGAGAGCAGTACTTC. It yields the protein CASQPDRVVGEQYF. Together with reference TRBV5-1 and TRBJ2-7, the CDR3 gives the full variable domain: KAGVTQTPRYLIKTRGQQVTLSCSPISGHRSVSWYQQTPGQGLQFLFEYFSETQRNKGNFPGRFSGRQFSNSRSEMNVSTLELGDSALYLCASQPDRVVGEQYFGPGTRLTVT.

The chain has TRBV5-1 and TRBJ1-1, with 7 nucleotides matching TRBD1. The CDR3 is 16 residues long. J gave up 6 bases and V 4 bases, and 15 bases lay outside the gene matches. The germline V gene has CDR1 SGHRS and CDR2 YFSETQ. CDR3 in DNA: TGCGCCAGCAGCCCGCGTAGACAGGGCGCGACCTCTGAAGCTTTCTTT. Translating gives CASSPRRQGATSEAFF.

The chain is built from TRBV30 and TRBJ1-5; D ambiguous. V dropped 2 bases and J dropped 6 bases, with 5 bases sitting between them. Germline lookup yields CDR1 GTSNPN and CDR2 SVGIG (reference sequence). The CDR3 runs to 11 residues. The CDR3 DNA reads TGTGCCTGGAGTCGGGTTCAGCCCCAGCATTTT. This translates into CAWSRVQPQHF.